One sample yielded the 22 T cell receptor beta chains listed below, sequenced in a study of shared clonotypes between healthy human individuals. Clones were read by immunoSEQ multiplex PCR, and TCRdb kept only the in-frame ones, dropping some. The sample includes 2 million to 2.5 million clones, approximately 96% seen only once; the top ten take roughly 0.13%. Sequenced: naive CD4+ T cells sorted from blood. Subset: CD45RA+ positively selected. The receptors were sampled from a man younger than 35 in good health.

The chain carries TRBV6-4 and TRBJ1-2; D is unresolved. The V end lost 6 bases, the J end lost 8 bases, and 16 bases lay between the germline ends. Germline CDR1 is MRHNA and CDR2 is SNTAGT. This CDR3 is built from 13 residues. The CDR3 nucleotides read TGTGCCAGCAGCCCCTCCGTGGGGAGAGGCTACACCTTC. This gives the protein CASSPSVGRGYTF.

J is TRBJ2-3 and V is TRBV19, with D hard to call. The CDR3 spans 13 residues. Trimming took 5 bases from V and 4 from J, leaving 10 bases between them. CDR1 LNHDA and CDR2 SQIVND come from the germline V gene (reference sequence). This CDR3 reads CASSSISSDTQYF. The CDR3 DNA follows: TGTGCCAGTAGTTCGATCTCATCAGATACGCAGTATTTT. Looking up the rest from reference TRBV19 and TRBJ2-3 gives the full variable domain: DGGITQSPKYLFRKEGQNVTLSCEQNLNHDAMYWYRQDPGQGLRLIYYSQIVNDFQKGDIAEGYSVSREKKESFPLTVTSAQKNPTAFYLCASSSISSDTQYFGPGTRLTVL.

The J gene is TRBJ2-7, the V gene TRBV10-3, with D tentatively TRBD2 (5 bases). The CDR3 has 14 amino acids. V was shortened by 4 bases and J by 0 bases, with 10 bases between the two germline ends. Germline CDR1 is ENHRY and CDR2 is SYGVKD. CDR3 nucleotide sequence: TGTGCCATCAGTGGGGTAGCGAACTCCTACGAGCAGTACTTC. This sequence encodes CAISGVANSYEQYF.

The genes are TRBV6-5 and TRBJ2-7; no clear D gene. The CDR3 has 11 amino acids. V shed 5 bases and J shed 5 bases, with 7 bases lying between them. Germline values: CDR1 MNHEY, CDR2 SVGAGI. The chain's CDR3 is CASSRYDEQYF. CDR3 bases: TGTGCCAGCAGTCGCTACGACGAGCAGTACTTC.

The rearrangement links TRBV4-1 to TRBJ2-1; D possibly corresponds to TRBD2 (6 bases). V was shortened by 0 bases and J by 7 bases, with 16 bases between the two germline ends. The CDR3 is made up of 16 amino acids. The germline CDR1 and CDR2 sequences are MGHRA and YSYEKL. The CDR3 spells CASSQDLSLALNEQFF. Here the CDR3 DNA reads TGCGCCAGCAGCCAAGATCTTTCGCTAGCGCTGAATGAGCAGTTCTTC.

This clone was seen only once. CDR3 sequence: CASSGTDGGYEQYF. The DNA of the CDR3 is TGCGCCAGCAGCGGAACGGACGGCGGCTACGAGCAGTACTTC. The J gene is TRBJ2-7, the V gene TRBV5-1; D gene uncertain. The CDR3 runs to 14 residues. The ends were cut back, 4 bases at V and 3 bases at J, with 14 bases in the middle. CDR1 is SGHRS and CDR2 is YFSETQ in the germline V gene.

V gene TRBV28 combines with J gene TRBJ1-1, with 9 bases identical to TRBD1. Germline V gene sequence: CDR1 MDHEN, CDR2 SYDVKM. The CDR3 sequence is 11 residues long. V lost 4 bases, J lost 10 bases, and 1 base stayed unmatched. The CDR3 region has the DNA TGTGCCAGCAGTTACAGGGGGCGAGCTTTCTTT. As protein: CASSYRGRAFF.

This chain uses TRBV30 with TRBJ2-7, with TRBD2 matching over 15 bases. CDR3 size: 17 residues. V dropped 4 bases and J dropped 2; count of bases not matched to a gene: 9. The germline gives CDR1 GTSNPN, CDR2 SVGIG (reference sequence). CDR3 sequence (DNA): TGTGCCTGGACGCCGGGACTAGCGGGAGGTAACCCCTACGAGCAGTACTTC. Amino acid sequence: CAWTPGLAGGNPYEQYF.

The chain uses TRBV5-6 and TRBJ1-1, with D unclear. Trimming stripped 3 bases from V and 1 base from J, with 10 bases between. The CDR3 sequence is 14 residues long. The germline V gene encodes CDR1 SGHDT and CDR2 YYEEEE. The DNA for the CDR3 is TGTGCCAGCAGCTCAACGTTAGGGAACACTGAAGCTTTCTTT. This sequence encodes CASSSTLGNTEAFF.

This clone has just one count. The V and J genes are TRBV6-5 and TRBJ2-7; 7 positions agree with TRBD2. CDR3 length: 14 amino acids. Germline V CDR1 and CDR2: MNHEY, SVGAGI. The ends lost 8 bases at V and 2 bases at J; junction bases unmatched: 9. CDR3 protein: CASGPGGTPYEQYF. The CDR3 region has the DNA TGTGCCAGCGGGCCGGGGGGAACCCCCTACGAGCAGTACTTC.

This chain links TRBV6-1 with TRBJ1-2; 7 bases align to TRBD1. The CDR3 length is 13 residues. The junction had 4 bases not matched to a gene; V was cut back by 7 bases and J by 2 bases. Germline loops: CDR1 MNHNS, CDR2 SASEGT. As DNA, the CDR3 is TGTGCCAGCACCCTGACAGGGAACTATGGCTACACCTTC. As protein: CASTLTGNYGYTF.

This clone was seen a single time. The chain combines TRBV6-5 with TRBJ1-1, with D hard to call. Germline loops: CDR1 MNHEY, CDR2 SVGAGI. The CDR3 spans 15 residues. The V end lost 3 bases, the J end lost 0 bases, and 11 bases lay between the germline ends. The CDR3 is CASSYRRPMNTEAFF. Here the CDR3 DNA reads TGTGCCAGCAGTTATAGGCGTCCCATGAACACTGAAGCTTTCTTT.

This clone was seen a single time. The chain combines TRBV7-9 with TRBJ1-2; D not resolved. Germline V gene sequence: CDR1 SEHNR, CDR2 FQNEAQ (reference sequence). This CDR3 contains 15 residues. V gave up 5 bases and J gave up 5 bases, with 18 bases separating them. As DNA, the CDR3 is TGTGCCAGCAGCCCAAGGGCCGACTGGGATTATGGCTACACCTTC. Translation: CASSPRADWDYGYTF.

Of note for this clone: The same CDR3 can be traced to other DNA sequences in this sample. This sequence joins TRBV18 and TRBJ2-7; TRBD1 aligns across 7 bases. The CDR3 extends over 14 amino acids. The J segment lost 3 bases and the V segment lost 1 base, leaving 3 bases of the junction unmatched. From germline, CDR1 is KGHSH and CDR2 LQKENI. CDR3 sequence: CASSPQGTVYEQYF. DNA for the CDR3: TGTGCCAGCTCACCACAGGGGACAGTCTACGAGCAGTACTTC.

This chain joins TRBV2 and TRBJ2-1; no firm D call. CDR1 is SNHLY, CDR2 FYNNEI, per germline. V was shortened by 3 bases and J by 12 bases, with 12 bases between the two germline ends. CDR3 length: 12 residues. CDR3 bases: TGTGCCAGCAGTGAGGACGGGTTAGGGCAGTTCTTC. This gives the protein CASSEDGLGQFF.

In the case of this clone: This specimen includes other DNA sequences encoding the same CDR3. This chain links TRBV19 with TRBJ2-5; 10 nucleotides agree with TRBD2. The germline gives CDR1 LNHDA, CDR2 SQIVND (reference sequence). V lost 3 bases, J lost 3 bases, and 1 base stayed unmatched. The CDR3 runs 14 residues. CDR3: CASSILAGEETQYF. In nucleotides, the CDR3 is TGTGCCAGTAGTATTCTAGCGGGGGAAGAGACCCAGTACTTC.

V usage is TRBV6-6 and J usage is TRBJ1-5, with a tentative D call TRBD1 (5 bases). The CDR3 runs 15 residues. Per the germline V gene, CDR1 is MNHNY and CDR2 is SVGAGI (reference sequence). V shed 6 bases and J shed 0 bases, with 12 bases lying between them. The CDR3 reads CASRDEGASNQPQHF. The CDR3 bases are TGTGCCAGCAGAGACGAAGGGGCTAGCAATCAGCCCCAGCATTTT.

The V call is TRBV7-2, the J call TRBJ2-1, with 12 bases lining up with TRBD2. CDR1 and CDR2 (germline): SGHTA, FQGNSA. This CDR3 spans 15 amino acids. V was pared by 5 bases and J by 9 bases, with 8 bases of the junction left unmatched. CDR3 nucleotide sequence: TGTGCCAGCAGCGCTAGCGGGAGGGCCGGGGGTGAGCAGTTCTTC. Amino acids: CASSASGRAGGEQFF.

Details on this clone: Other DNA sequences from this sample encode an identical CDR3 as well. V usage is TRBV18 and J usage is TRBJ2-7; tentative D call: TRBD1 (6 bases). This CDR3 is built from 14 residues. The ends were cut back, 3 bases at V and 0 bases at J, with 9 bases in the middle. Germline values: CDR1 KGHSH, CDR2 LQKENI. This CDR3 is CASSPTGNSYEQYF. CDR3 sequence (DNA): TGTGCCAGCTCACCCACAGGGAACTCCTACGAGCAGTACTTC.

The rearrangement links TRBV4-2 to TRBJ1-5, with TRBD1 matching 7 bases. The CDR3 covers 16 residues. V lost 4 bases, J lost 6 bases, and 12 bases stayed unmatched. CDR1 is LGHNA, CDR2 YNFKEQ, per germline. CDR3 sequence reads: CASSRTDRDVGQPQHF. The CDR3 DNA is TGTGCCAGCAGCCGGACCGACAGGGACGTCGGTCAGCCCCAGCATTTT.

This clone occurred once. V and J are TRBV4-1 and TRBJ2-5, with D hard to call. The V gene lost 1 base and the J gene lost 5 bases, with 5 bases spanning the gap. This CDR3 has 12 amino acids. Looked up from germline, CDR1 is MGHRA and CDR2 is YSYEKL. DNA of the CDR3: TGCGCCAGCAGCCAAGGTTCTGAGACCCAGTACTTC. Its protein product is CASSQGSETQYF.

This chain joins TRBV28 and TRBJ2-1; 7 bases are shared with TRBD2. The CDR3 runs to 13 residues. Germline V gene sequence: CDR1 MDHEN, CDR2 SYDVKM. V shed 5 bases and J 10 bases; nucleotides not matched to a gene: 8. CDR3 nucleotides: TGTGCCAGCAGTCTAGATACGGGGGGAGAGCAGTTCTTC. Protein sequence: CASSLDTGGEQFF.